The clone carrying this T cell receptor beta chain was seen more than once but under ten times. The antigen is not known. These data originate in a study of cytomegalovirus exposure and HLA in healthy donors. Findings and caveats of the study: Accounts indicate the classifier identified cytomegalovirus status with strong specificity and sensitivity. The authors considered a cluster of highly shared sequence variants likely to be a sequencing artifact. TCR beta sequences reportedly predicted the HLA-A and HLA-B alleles of most subjects accurately. Upon later analysis, TCR association rates were observed to vary by HLA locus, being highest for DRB1 and lowest for HLA-C.

This CDR3 has 15 residues. Germline V CDR1 and CDR2: SGHTA, FQGTGA. V was cut by 6 bases and J by 5 bases, with 20 bases left in between. It was with 60 Vbeta and 13 Jbeta primers that the PCR ran. The data were produced by immunoSEQ multiplex PCR, yet TCRdb's version contains in-frame clones alone and is incomplete. Among 100,000 to 120,000 clones listed, approximately 79% were seen once. V usage is TRBV7-3 and J usage is TRBJ2-7; possible D gene TRBD1, 6 bases. This clonotype originated in a man younger than 40 in good health and CMV-seropositive. Sequenced: PBMCs. This CDR3 reads CASSSDRKDPNEQYF. CDR3 DNA sequence: TGTGCCAGCAGTTCCGACAGGAAGGACCCTAACGAGCAGTACTTC.